This TCR beta chain came from a study of regulatory T cells in long-lasting Graves disease. Study-level findings and limits: There were preferences for TRBV28, TRBJ1-2 and TRBJ2-5 in persistent disease.

The germline V gene encodes CDR1 SQVTM and CDR2 ANQGSEA. The CDR3 consists of 15 residues. V was clipped by 3 bases and J by 4 bases; unmatched bases: 7. Time point described: persistent/refractory GD, antithyroid drugs over 5 years with positive TRAb. PBMCs were the source of the RNA used for TCR sequencing. Graves' disease diagnoses used American Thyroid Association guidelines. The patients included were those that came from an endocrinology department in Xi'an, China. Approximately 8.6-milliliter peripheral blood samples went into EDTA tubes. The TCR beta library used iRepertoire HTBI primers with Arm-PCR amplification of CDR3. TCRdb independently ran MiXCR on the multiplex PCR reads; one entry per CDR3 protein. The sample yields more than 300,000 distinct CDR3 sequences, around 19% seen once. This clonotype was observed a handful of times. Its antigen remains unknown.

The sequencing here drew on peripheral blood mononuclear cells (PBMCs), taken when the disease was refractory, from a patient treated with antithyroid drugs. The sequence was obtained from a female donor with Graves disease. The chain combines TRBV29-1 with TRBJ2-1; 9 bases map to TRBD2. The CDR3: CSVEGGSGSYNEQFF. CDR3 DNA: TGCAGCGTTGAGGGGGGTAGCGGGAGTTACAATGAGCAGTTCTTC.